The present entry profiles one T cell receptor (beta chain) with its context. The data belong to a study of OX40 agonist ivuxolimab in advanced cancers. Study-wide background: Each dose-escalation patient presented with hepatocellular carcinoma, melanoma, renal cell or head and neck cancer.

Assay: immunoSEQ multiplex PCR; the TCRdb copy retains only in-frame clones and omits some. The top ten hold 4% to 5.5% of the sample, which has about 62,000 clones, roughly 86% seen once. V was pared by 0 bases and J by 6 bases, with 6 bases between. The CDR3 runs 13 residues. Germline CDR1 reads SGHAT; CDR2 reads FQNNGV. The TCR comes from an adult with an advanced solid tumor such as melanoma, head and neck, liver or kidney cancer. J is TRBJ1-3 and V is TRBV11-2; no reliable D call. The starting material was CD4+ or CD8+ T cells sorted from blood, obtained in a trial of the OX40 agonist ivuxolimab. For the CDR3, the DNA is TGTGCCAGCAGCTTAGACTTCCTAAACACCATATATTTT. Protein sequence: CASSLDFLNTIYF.